The 13 T cell receptor beta chains reported below all come from one sample, sequenced in a study of pediatric ulcerative colitis. During colonoscopy, one to two rectal pinch biopsies were collected. TCRdb's copy holds only in-frame clones and misses some; the assay was immunoSEQ multiplex PCR. The data show 35,000 or so clones, around four fifths seen once. Sequenced input: gut tissue. The receptors shown here come from a boy aged 5 to 17 with moderate ulcerative colitis.

Only one count was recorded for this clone. J is TRBJ2-1 and V is TRBV6-1; perhaps TRBD2 as D (5 bases). V was trimmed by 2 bases and J by 0 bases, leaving 8 bases between them. The CDR3 runs to 15 residues. Germline V gives CDR1 MNHNS, CDR2 SASEGT. The CDR3 coding sequence is TGTGCCAGCAGTGAACCGGGGAGCTCCTACAATGAGCAGTTCTTC. Translation gives CASSEPGSSYNEQFF.

The rearrangement uses TRBV18 and TRBJ1-5, with D tentatively TRBD1 (5 bases). Between the trimmed V and J ends, which lost 3 bases and 2 bases, there was a span of 11 bases. The CDR3 is 15 amino acids. Germline V gene data show CDR1 as KGHSH and CDR2 as LQKENI. The CDR3 here is CASSPSWGGNQPQHF. For the CDR3, the DNA is TGTGCCAGCTCACCCTCGTGGGGCGGCAATCAGCCCCAGCATTTT. Filled out from reference TRBV18 and TRBJ1-5, the complete variable domain reads NAGVMQNPRHLVRRRGQEARLRCSPMKGHSHVYWYRQLPEEGLKFMVYLQKENIIDESGMPKERFSAEFPKEGPSILRIQQVVRGDSAAYFCASSPSWGGNQPQHFGDGTRLSIL.

This clone was seen a few times. The chain recombines TRBV7-9 with TRBJ1-1, with a weak D call TRBD1 (6 bases). The V gene's germline CDR1 is SEHNR and CDR2 FQNEAQ (reference sequence). This CDR3 comprises 15 residues. Trimming took 3 bases from V and 0 from J, leaving 11 bases between them. The CDR3 protein is CASSLGASMNTEAFF. The CDR3 nucleotides read TGTGCCAGCAGCTTGGGGGCAAGTATGAACACTGAAGCTTTCTTT.

In this sample, this clone turned up a few times. The chain combines TRBV19 with TRBJ1-5; 7 bases align to TRBD1. V lost 3 bases and J lost 7; bases outside the gene matches: 6. In germline, CDR1 is LNHDA, CDR2 SQIVND (reference sequence). The CDR3 covers 14 residues. The CDR3 region is CASSIPGGVQPQHF. For the CDR3, the DNA is TGTGCCAGTAGTATTCCAGGGGGGGTCCAGCCCCAGCATTTT. The variable domain in full, with the rest retrieved from reference TRBV19 and TRBJ1-5, is DGGITQSPKYLFRKEGQNVTLSCEQNLNHDAMYWYRQDPGQGLRLIYYSQIVNDFQKGDIAEGYSVSREKKESFPLTVTSAQKNPTAFYLCASSIPGGVQPQHFGDGTRLSIL.

The V gene is TRBV7-2, the J gene TRBJ2-1; D is possibly TRBD1 (6 bases). V shed 5 bases and J shed 0 bases, with 8 bases lying between them. Germline V lookup: CDR1 SGHTA, CDR2 FQGNSA. This CDR3 contains 14 residues. CDR3 protein: CASSRGGSYNEQFF. CDR3 coding DNA: TGTGCCAGCAGCCGAGGGGGCTCCTACAATGAGCAGTTCTTC. Based on the CDR3 plus reference TRBV7-2 and TRBJ2-1, the full variable domain is GAGVSQSPSNKVTEKGKDVELRCDPISGHTALYWYRQSLGQGLEFLIYFQGNSAPDKSGLPSDRFSAERTGGSVSTLTIQRTQQEDSAVYLCASSRGGSYNEQFFGPGTRLTVL.

V gene TRBV5-4 combines with J gene TRBJ2-2; possible D gene TRBD2, 5 bases. This CDR3 spans 16 amino acids. Germline lookup yields CDR1 SGHNT and CDR2 YYREEE (reference sequence). V was pared by 3 bases and J by 3 bases, with 15 bases between. The CDR3 coding sequence is TGTGCCAGCAGCTCCGGTTCGGGGTTGCACACCGGGGAGCTGTTTTTT. This codes for CASSSGSGLHTGELFF. The full variable domain, with the rest looked up from reference TRBV5-4 and TRBJ2-2, is ETGVTQSPTHLIKTRGQQVTLRCSSQSGHNTVSWYQQALGQGPQFIFQYYREEENGRGNFPPRFSGLQFPNYSSELNVNALELDDSALYLCASSSGSGLHTGELFFGEGSRLTVL.

This sequence joins TRBV6-6 and TRBJ2-3; tentatively, D is TRBD1 (6 bases). The CDR3 spans 15 residues. From germline, CDR1 is MNHNY and CDR2 SVGAGI (reference sequence). Trimming removed 2 bases from V and 2 bases from J, with 11 bases in between. The CDR3 reads CASSYEGDPTDTQYF. CDR3 in DNA: TGTGCCAGCAGTTACGAGGGGGACCCCACAGATACGCAGTATTTT.

The genes are TRBV7-8 and TRBJ2-5; 16 positions agree with TRBD2. Per the germline V gene, CDR1 is SGHVS and CDR2 is FQNEAQ. J was trimmed by 5 bases and V by 2 bases; bases with no gene match: 5. CDR3 length: 17 residues. Here the CDR3 reads CASSLLGLAGGQETQYF. CDR3 DNA: TGTGCCAGCAGCTTACTGGGACTAGCGGGGGGGCAGGAGACCCAGTACTTC.

This clone showed up just once. The chain recombines TRBV7-3 with TRBJ2-5, with unresolved D. The CDR3 consists of 13 residues. V lost 2 bases, J lost 3 bases, and 7 bases lay in between. Germline V gives CDR1 SGHTA, CDR2 FQGTGA. DNA of the CDR3: TGTGCCAGCAGCTTATCCAAGGAAGAGACCCAGTACTTC. Protein sequence: CASSLSKEETQYF.

CDR3 in amino acids: CASSRDSATDTQYF. The CDR3 coding sequence is TGCGCCAGCAGCCGGGACAGTGCCACAGATACGCAGTATTTT. The chain links TRBV5-1 to TRBJ2-3; 7 bases agree with TRBD1. This CDR3 contains 14 residues. Trimming at V came to 4 bases and at J to 2 bases, leaving 4 bases not matched to a gene. Germline CDR1 SGHRS, CDR2 YFSETQ.

This clone showed up just a few times. The V gene is TRBV10-3, the J gene TRBJ1-4; 9 bases match TRBD1. J gave up 7 bases and V 6 bases, and 9 bases lay outside the gene matches. CDR3 length: 15 amino acids. CDR1 and CDR2 (germline): ENHRY, SYGVKD. The CDR3 nucleotides read TGTGCCATCAGCCCAAGTGGACAGGGGACTGAAAAACTGTTTTTT. The encoded protein is CAISPSGQGTEKLFF.

The CDR3 DNA reads TGTGCCAGCAGCTTAGAGACGACAGCGATCTCCTATAATTCACCCCTCCACTTT. Protein sequence: CASSLETTAISYNSPLHF. This chain uses TRBV11-3 with TRBJ1-6, with D possibly TRBD1 on 5 matching bases. Trimming took 0 bases from V and 0 from J, leaving 12 bases between them. CDR3 length: 18 residues. Germline V gene data show CDR1 as SGHNT and CDR2 as YENEEA.

The rearrangement links TRBV28 to TRBJ1-2, with a possible D match to TRBD1 (5 bases). CDR1 and CDR2 from the germline V gene are MDHEN and SYDVKM. The CDR3 length is 15 residues. Trimming took off 3 bases at V and 6 bases at J, with 17 bases between the two ends. CDR3 nucleotides: TGTGCCAGCAGTTTGTTGGGGCTTTCAAATCATGGCTACACCTTC. Protein sequence: CASSLLGLSNHGYTF.